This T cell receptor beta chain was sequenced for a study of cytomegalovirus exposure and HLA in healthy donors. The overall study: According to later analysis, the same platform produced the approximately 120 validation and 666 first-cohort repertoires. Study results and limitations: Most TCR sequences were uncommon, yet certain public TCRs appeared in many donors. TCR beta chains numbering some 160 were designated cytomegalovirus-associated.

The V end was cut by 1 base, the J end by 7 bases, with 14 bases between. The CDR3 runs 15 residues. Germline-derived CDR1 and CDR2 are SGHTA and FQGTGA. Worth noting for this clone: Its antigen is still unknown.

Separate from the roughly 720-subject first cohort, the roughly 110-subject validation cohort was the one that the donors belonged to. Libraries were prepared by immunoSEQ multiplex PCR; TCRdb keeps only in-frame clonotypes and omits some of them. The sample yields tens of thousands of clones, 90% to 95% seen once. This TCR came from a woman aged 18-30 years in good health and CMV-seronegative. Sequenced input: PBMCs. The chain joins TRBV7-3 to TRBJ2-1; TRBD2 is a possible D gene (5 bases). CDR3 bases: TGTGCCAGCAGCTTAAACGTCGGGAAACGAAATGAGCAGTTCTTC. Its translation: CASSLNVGKRNEQFF.